This T cell receptor beta chain stems from a study of T cells in Graves' hyperthyroidism and ophthalmopathy. Amplification targeted TCR beta CDR3 regions from RNA transcripts. First-round RT-PCR targeting the TCR CDR3 was performed with the HTBI primer set. A single record per CDR3 protein comes from TCRdb applying MiXCR to the multiplex PCR reads. The sample has approximately 590,000 distinct CDR3 sequences; approximately 14% are singletons. Orbital computed tomography and thyroid ultrasound, together with serum TRAb and thyroxine and clinical symptoms, were used for diagnoses. With V trimmed by 4 bases and J by 7 bases, 9 bases remained unmatched. The germline CDR1 and CDR2 sequences are SGHRS and YFSETQ. The CDR3 has 15 residues. Study-level results: Stable hyperthyroidism was told apart from ophthalmopathy by a model built on 13 V-J features. Blood samples included most of the expanded thyroid clonotypes exceeding 0.001.

This clonotype was counted at least ten times. Antigen: not known. The chain couples TRBV5-1 to TRBJ2-1, with TRBD2 matching over 9 bases. Sequencing input: blood. This TCR was sampled from a woman aged 30 to 39 with Graves' hyperthyroidism. The CDR3: CASSREAGGGNEQFF. In nucleotides, the CDR3 is TGCGCCAGCAGCAGGGAAGCGGGAGGCGGGAATGAGCAGTTCTTC.